This T cell receptor beta chain emerged from a study of shared clonotypes between healthy human individuals. Produced via immunoSEQ multiplex PCR; TCRdb's table is partial and in-frame only. The profile shows around 2,000,000 clones, 93% of them singletons. The naive CD8 fraction comprised CD45RO-negative cells positively selected for CCR7 and excluded terminally differentiated effector memory CD45RA+ cells. Healthy adults negative for HIV, lacking recent acute infections or vaccinations, served as donors. The TCR sequence derives from a man aged 18 to 29 in good health. Some clones in this sample may be carry-over from other donors' samples. The material sequenced was naive CD8+ T cells from PBMCs.

The CDR3 DNA follows: TGTGCCAGCAGCTCCACCTACACAGGGTCTAGCACAGATACGCAGTATTTT. It yields the protein CASSSTYTGSSTDTQYF. This sequence joins TRBV7-2 and TRBJ2-3; tentative D call: TRBD1 (6 bases). CDR1 is SGHTA, CDR2 FQGNSA, per germline. The CDR3 length is 17 residues. Between the trimmed V and J ends, which lost 4 bases and 0 bases, there was a span of 17 bases. The entire variable domain, with the rest obtained from reference TRBV7-2 and TRBJ2-3, is as follows: GAGVSQSPSNKVTEKGKDVELRCDPISGHTALYWYRQSLGQGLEFLIYFQGNSAPDKSGLPSDRFSAERTGGSVSTLTIQRTQQEDSAVYLCASSSTYTGSSTDTQYFGPGTRLTVL.